This entry features one TCR beta chain sequence. Authors' analysis steps: Estimation of nucleated cell counts was performed using reference gene primer amplification. The repertoire was sequenced with immunoSEQ multiplex PCR; TCRdb's copy has only in-frame clones and lacks some. V and J calls and clone size follow that table, whereas D and trimming were derived from the DNA. The table records around 180,000 clones, approximately 80% of them present only once. These data originate in a study of blood T cell repertoires in COVID-19. Study background: Specimens from acute and convalescent COVID-19 originated in the United States, Italy and Spain.

The CDR3 sequence is 16 residues long. Deletions cut 7 bases from V and 0 bases from J, with 15 bases between. CDR1 is LNHDA, CDR2 SQIVND, per germline (reference sequence). This TCR derives from a human donor in a cohort sampled during active COVID-19. Sequenced material: peripheral blood. This sequence joins TRBV19 and TRBJ1-4; D gene ambiguous. The CDR3 DNA reads TGTGCCAGTATGGAGGGAGCCACTGCAACTAATGAAAAACTGTTTTTT. Its protein is CASMEGATATNEKLFF.